A single sample is the source of the 8 T cell receptor beta chains below, sequenced in a study of cytotoxic CD8 clonotypes in ibrutinib-treated CLL. The data were produced by immunoSEQ multiplex PCR, yet TCRdb's version contains in-frame clones alone and is incomplete. Of approximately 91,000 clones listed, more than 75% are singletons. The source material was PBMCs, sampled after 12 months of ibrutinib treatment. The receptors here all came from a human donor with chronic lymphocytic leukemia.

The chain recombines TRBV4-2 with TRBJ2-2; either TRBD1 or TRBD2 may fit D (6 bases each). V lost 6 bases, J lost 4 bases, and 18 bases lay in between. Per germline, CDR1 LGHNA and CDR2 YNFKEQ. CDR3 length: 16 amino acids. CDR3 nucleotides: TGTGCCAGCAGACCTGGGGGGCCCCTTGCCACCGGGGAGCTGTTTTTT. Translated: CASRPGGPLATGELFF.

This clone appeared a few times. V and J are TRBV9 and TRBJ2-2, with no clear D. The length of the CDR3 is 12 residues. Trimming removed 0 bases at V and 7 bases at J, with 4 bases between. Germline V gives CDR1 SGDLS, CDR2 YYNGEE. This CDR3 is CASSVEVGELFF. The CDR3 bases are TGTGCCAGCAGCGTAGAGGTCGGGGAGCTGTTTTTT.

The chain uses TRBV4-3 and TRBJ1-2; tentative D call: TRBD1 (6 bases). Germline V lookup: CDR1 LGHNA, CDR2 YSLEER. V was shortened by 1 base and J by 4 bases, with 13 bases between the two germline ends. The CDR3 runs 15 residues. The CDR3: CASSQARGGPYGYTF. The CDR3 nucleotides are TGCGCCAGCAGCCAAGCCCGGGGGGGGCCCTATGGCTACACCTTC.

The V call is TRBV4-3, the J call TRBJ2-1; 7 bases align to TRBD1. The CDR3 length is 15 residues. V lost 4 bases and J lost 5; bases outside the gene matches: 8. Per germline, CDR1 LGHNA and CDR2 YSLEER. The DNA for the CDR3 is TGCGCCAGCAGCCTAGGGGGCGCCCGCAACAATGAGCAGTTCTTC. Encoded protein: CASSLGGARNNEQFF.

The rearrangement links TRBV7-2 to TRBJ2-5; the match to TRBD2 covers 8 bases. Looked up from germline, CDR1 is SGHTA and CDR2 is FQGNSA. This CDR3 is built from 16 residues. The ends lost 8 bases at V and 0 bases at J; junction bases unmatched: 11. The CDR3 DNA follows: TGTGCCAGCTCCATCGGGGGTAGCGGGGACCAAGAGACCCAGTACTTC. Its protein is CASSIGGSGDQETQYF.

The gene calls are TRBV4-3 and TRBJ2-1; D could derive from TRBD1 or TRBD2 (5 bases each). Germline V gene lookup returns CDR1 LGHNA and CDR2 YSLEER. The CDR3 contains 16 residues. Trimming took off 0 bases at V and 10 bases at J, with 19 bases between the two ends. Here the CDR3 reads CASSQDGTPATGEQFF. CDR3 nucleotide sequence: TGCGCCAGCAGCCAAGACGGGACCCCCGCGACGGGGGAGCAGTTCTTC.

Ten or more counts support this clone. The V call is TRBV7-6, the J call TRBJ2-1; TRBD2 matches 12 bases. V was pared by 3 bases and J by 9 bases, with 9 bases of the junction left unmatched. CDR3 size: 16 residues. The germline V gene encodes CDR1 SGHVS and CDR2 FNYEAQ. The DNA for the CDR3 is TGTGCCAGCAGCTTTCCAACTAGCGGGAGGATCGGTGAGCAGTTCTTC. It specifies CASSFPTSGRIGEQFF.

The table lists this clone with a few counts. J is TRBJ2-2 and V is TRBV7-3, with 7 bases identical to TRBD2. V shed 1 base and J 3 bases; nucleotides not matched to a gene: 2. The CDR3 totals 15 residues. Germline V gene data show CDR1 as SGHTA and CDR2 as FQGTGA. The DNA for the CDR3 is TGTGCCAGCAGCTTAAGCGGGAGCCACACCGGGGAGCTGTTTTTT. The encoded protein is CASSLSGSHTGELFF. Full variable domain (outside the CDR3, taken from reference TRBV7-3 and TRBJ2-2): GAGVSQTPSNKVTEKGKYVELRCDPISGHTALYWYRQSLGQGPEFLIYFQGTGAADDSGLPNDRFFAVRPEGSVSTLKIQRTERGDSAVYLCASSLSGSHTGELFFGEGSRLTVL.